This TCR beta chain was retrieved from a study of T cells after yellow fever vaccination. Study at large: Preparation used SMART-Seq v4 Ultra Low Input for the low-cell-number fractions.

Of note for this clonotype: Its target is unknown.

Whole-study results and caveats: Clones that expanded after primary vaccination mostly reappeared after the booster (around 96% CD4, 88% CD8). A limited proportion of clonotypes was detected within both the CD4 and CD8 compartments.

V lost 11 bases to trimming and J lost 1 base; unmatched junction nucleotides: 9. The CDR3 runs to 14 residues. Germline V gives CDR1 MNHEY, CDR2 SMNVEV (reference sequence). Researchers made TCR cDNA using 5'RACE template switching, and this step added a universal primer site and UMIs. TCRdb fed the 5' RACE reads into MiXCR, producing one record per CDR3 protein. The data show nearly 550,000 distinct CDR3 sequences, 19% seen once. The source of this sequence is a man under 40 who received the YFV17D yellow fever vaccine. The sample was PBMCs, taken 15 days after the yellow fever booster vaccination. The gene calls are TRBV27 and TRBJ2-7; TRBD2 agrees at 9 bases. The CDR3 sequence: CAGVAGAPSYEQYF. In nucleotides, the CDR3 is TGTGCCGGGGTAGCGGGGGCCCCTTCCTACGAGCAGTACTTC.